This T cell receptor beta chain was retrieved from a study of blood T cells in healthy people across ages. Study summary: Per every two T cells, about one barcoded beta molecule was captured by template switching.

All donors came from Russia, were Caucasian and healthy, and spanned ages roughly 6 to 100. This clonotype has ten or more counts. A sample-barcoded 5' primer and a J-beta primer mix were used in a second PCR of roughly 7 to 11 cycles. Unique molecular identifiers of 12 random nucleotides labeled each cDNA. CDR3-containing paired-end reads numbering at least 2.5 million came from each sample. MiXCR was run by TCRdb on the 5' RACE reads, yielding one entry per CDR3 protein. The sample carries about 1.6 million distinct CDR3 sequences, about 35% recorded once. Trimming left V 3 bases short and J 7 bases short, with 24 bases between. CDR1 and CDR2 (germline): SQVTM, ANQGSEA. The CDR3 has 16 residues.

The sample comprised blood. The clonotype originates from a woman aged 25 to 39 in good health. The rearrangement joins TRBV29-1 to TRBJ1-2; D remains unclear. Here the CDR3 DNA reads TGCAGCGTTGACCCTCCCGCCGGAGGGAGGGCCGGTGGCTACACCTTC. Translation gives CSVDPPAGGRAGGYTF.